This T cell receptor beta chain stems from a study of blood T cell repertoires in COVID-19. As for the study in general: T cells, B-cell-depleted T cells, or PBMCs provided the cDNA or gDNA that served as material.

In the original workflow: Amplification of reference gene primers provided the estimated nucleated cell counts. Repertoires were generated with immunoSEQ multiplex PCR, while TCRdb's copy carries only in-frame clones and drops some. The DNA gave D and trimming, while V, J and clone size come from that table. The sample has a few hundred thousand clones; around 84% are singletons. Cohorts were based on clinical histories the participants reported. V was cut by 5 bases and J by 0 bases, with 16 bases left in between. This CDR3 comprises 16 residues. Germline V gives CDR1 SEHNR, CDR2 FQNEAQ (reference sequence).

This receptor was taken from a man between 25 and 39 years old with acute COVID-19. Sequencing was performed on PBMCs or T cells enriched from blood (not recorded which). The chain links TRBV7-9 to TRBJ1-1, with D tentatively TRBD1 (5 bases). CDR3 bases: TGTGCCAGCAGCGGCGGGGTTGGGGCAATGAACACTGAAGCTTTCTTT. Its translation: CASSGGVGAMNTEAFF.